Following are 32 T cell receptor beta chains from one sample sequenced in a study of blood T cell repertoires in COVID-19. Clones were sequenced by immunoSEQ multiplex PCR, and TCRdb holds only the in-frame ones, with some missing. This repertoire shows roughly 220,000 clones, roughly 80% found once; its top ten account for 4.5% to 7%. The specimen sequenced was peripheral blood. The receptors were gathered from a woman in her 70s with acute or convalescent COVID-19.

The chain joins TRBV5-1 to TRBJ2-1, with 7 bases matching TRBD2. The CDR3 spans 16 residues. V trimming: 0 bases; J trimming: 2 bases; junction bases outside the gene matches: 5. CDR1 and CDR2 from the germline V gene are SGHRS and YFSETQ. The CDR3 coding sequence is TGCGCCAGCAGCTTGGAGGGAGGGCCCACCTACAATGAGCAGTTCTTC. Translation gives CASSLEGGPTYNEQFF.

V usage is TRBV18 and J usage is TRBJ2-3; 8 positions match TRBD2. CDR3 length equals 13 residues. The germline gives CDR1 KGHSH, CDR2 LQKENI. Germline trimming cut 3 bases from V and 13 bases from J; bases unmatched to any gene: 9. In DNA, the CDR3 is TGTGCCAGCTCACCGCCGACTAGCGCCCTTGAGTATTTT. The encoded protein is CASSPPTSALEYF.

The sample holds one count of this clone. The chain couples TRBV7-3 to TRBJ1-2, with a tentative D call TRBD1 (5 bases). This CDR3 contains 15 residues. Trimming removed 2 bases at V and 0 bases at J, with 10 bases between. CDR1 and CDR2 from the germline V gene are SGHTA and FQGTGA. The CDR3 reads CASSLSTATNYGYTF. As DNA, the CDR3 is TGTGCCAGCAGCTTATCGACAGCTACTAACTATGGCTACACCTTC. Variable domain in full (rest from reference TRBV7-3 and TRBJ1-2): GAGVSQTPSNKVTEKGKYVELRCDPISGHTALYWYRQSLGQGPEFLIYFQGTGAADDSGLPNDRFFAVRPEGSVSTLKIQRTERGDSAVYLCASSLSTATNYGYTFGSGTRLTVV.

This clone has a single count. This chain connects TRBV28 to TRBJ1-5; perhaps TRBD1 as D (6 bases). The CDR3 is 18 amino acids. Looked up from germline, CDR1 is MDHEN and CDR2 is SYDVKM. The germline V and J ends were trimmed by 7 bases and 2 bases, with 24 bases remaining between them. The CDR3 region is CASNLGGASGQGNQPQHF. Here the CDR3 DNA reads TGTGCCAGCAACCTAGGGGGGGCCAGTGGTCAGGGCAATCAGCCCCAGCATTTT.

The V call is TRBV3-1 (or the pseudogene TRBV3-2), the J call TRBJ2-7; tentatively, D is TRBD1 (6 bases). V lost 5 bases to trimming and J lost 2 bases, with 13 bases between them. CDR1 is LGHDT and CDR2 is YNNKEL in the germline V gene (reference sequence). The CDR3 runs 14 residues. As DNA, the CDR3 is TGTGCCAGCAGCTCCCGGGACACTCCCTACGAGCAGTACTTC. Protein product: CASSSRDTPYEQYF.

V and J are TRBV18 and TRBJ1-2, with D perhaps matching TRBD1 (6 bases). Deletions cut 6 bases from V and 6 bases from J, with 26 bases between. This CDR3 region has 17 residues. Germline V lookup: CDR1 KGHSH, CDR2 LQKENI. CDR3 bases: TGTGCCAGCTCGCCATATTTCCGGGACACCTCTACAGATGGCTACACCTTC. Its translation is CASSPYFRDTSTDGYTF.

This clone occurred a few times. This chain joins TRBV5-1 and TRBJ2-3, with TRBD1 matching 10 bases. The CDR3 contains 15 residues. CDR1 is SGHRS and CDR2 is YFSETQ in the germline V gene. The junction had 7 bases not matched to a gene; V was cut back by 5 bases and J by 4 bases. The CDR3 here is CASSYRTGGADTQYF. DNA of the CDR3: TGCGCCAGCAGTTACCGGACAGGGGGAGCAGATACGCAGTATTTT.

The V gene is TRBV18, the J gene TRBJ2-1, with 11 bases fitting TRBD2. Unmatched junction bases numbered 8, after V lost 0 bases and J lost 13 bases. The CDR3 runs to 15 residues. Germline V gene sequence: CDR1 KGHSH, CDR2 LQKENI. CDR3 DNA sequence: TGTGCCAGCTCACCACCCTCCCTAGCGGGAGGAACACAGTTCTTC. Translation: CASSPPSLAGGTQFF. The full variable domain, rest sourced from reference TRBV18 and TRBJ2-1, is NAGVMQNPRHLVRRRGQEARLRCSPMKGHSHVYWYRQLPEEGLKFMVYLQKENIIDESGMPKERFSAEFPKEGPSILRIQQVVRGDSAAYFCASSPPSLAGGTQFFGPGTRLTVL.

V usage is TRBV18 and J usage is TRBJ1-4; TRBD1 agrees at 7 bases. The CDR3 runs to 14 residues. V was pared by 4 bases and J by 7 bases, with 6 bases of the junction left unmatched. Germline-derived CDR1 and CDR2 are KGHSH and LQKENI. CDR3 coding DNA: TGTGCCAGCTCACGGACAGGTGCGATTGAAAAACTGTTTTTT. Encoded protein: CASSRTGAIEKLFF.

The chain carries TRBV5-1 and TRBJ2-5, with TRBD1 matching over 8 bases. CDR3 length: 17 amino acids. J gave up 4 bases and V 3 bases, and 14 bases lay outside the gene matches. Germline lookup yields CDR1 SGHRS and CDR2 YFSETQ. CDR3 nucleotides: TGCGCCAGCAGCTCGGGCTTAGGACAGGGTGGGGGAGAGACCCAGTACTTC. It translates to CASSSGLGQGGGETQYF.

The chain uses TRBV7-9 and TRBJ1-1, with 8 bases that match TRBD1. V gave up 5 bases and J gave up 11 bases; unmatched junction bases: 16. The CDR3 totals 15 residues. The germline V gene encodes CDR1 SEHNR and CDR2 FQNEAQ (reference sequence). The CDR3 spells CASSVYGTGGFRAFF. Here the CDR3 DNA reads TGTGCCAGCAGCGTGTACGGGACAGGTGGGTTTCGGGCTTTCTTT.

This rearrangement joins TRBV6-6 to TRBJ2-1; 7 nucleotides line up with TRBD1. Per germline, CDR1 MNHNY and CDR2 SVGAGI (reference sequence). Losses at the gene ends were 5 bases for V and 8 bases for J; bases not matched to a gene: 6. The CDR3 has 13 amino acids. The chain's CDR3 is CASSTNRGDEQFF. In nucleotides, the CDR3 is TGTGCCAGCAGTACAAACAGGGGTGATGAGCAGTTCTTC.

The gene calls are TRBV6-5 and TRBJ1-1, with 9 bases fitting TRBD1. The CDR3 is 14 residues long. V lost 2 bases to trimming and J lost 6 bases; unmatched junction nucleotides: 4. Germline-derived CDR1 and CDR2 are MNHEY and SVGAGI. The CDR3 region has the DNA TGTGCCAGCAGTTACCCCGGACAGGGGTCTGAAGCTTTCTTT. Amino acids: CASSYPGQGSEAFF.

V gene TRBV30 combines with J gene TRBJ2-3, with TRBD2 matching 13 bases. Per germline, CDR1 GTSNPN and CDR2 SVGIG (reference sequence). The CDR3 totals 15 residues. J lost 4 bases, V lost 5 bases, and 6 bases had no gene match. CDR3 coding DNA: TGTGCCTGGGAGCTTGGACTAGCGGGAGCAGATACGCAGTATTTT. Translation gives CAWELGLAGADTQYF.

This clone has more than one count but fewer than ten. This chain joins TRBV19 and TRBJ2-1; 14 bases fit TRBD2. The V and J ends lost 3 bases and 7 bases, in that order; junction bases with no gene match: 5. There are 16 residues in the CDR3. Germline CDR1 reads LNHDA; CDR2 reads SQIVND (reference sequence). In DNA form, the CDR3 reads TGTGCCAGTAGTATTGGACTAGCGGGAGGTCTGAATGAGCAGTTCTTC. As protein: CASSIGLAGGLNEQFF.

The chain has TRBV7-9 and TRBJ2-1, with 7 nucleotides matching TRBD2. The CDR3 spans 16 residues. V shed 5 bases, J shed 6 bases, and the junction held 13 bases outside the gene matches. Per the germline V gene, CDR1 is SEHNR and CDR2 is FQNEAQ (reference sequence). CDR3 region: CASSTHLGLVSNEQFF. The CDR3 nucleotides are TGTGCCAGCAGCACCCACCTAGGACTAGTTTCCAATGAGCAGTTCTTC.

This clone was found once. The chain links TRBV29-1 to TRBJ1-1; tentatively, D is TRBD1 (6 bases). The CDR3 has 15 residues. Trimming took 1 base from V and 1 from J, leaving 13 bases between them. In germline, CDR1 is SQVTM, CDR2 ANQGSEA. DNA for the CDR3: TGCAGCGTTGAAGGCAATCGACAGGCGAACACTGAAGCTTTCTTT. Translated, it gives CSVEGNRQANTEAFF.

The J gene is TRBJ2-5, the V gene TRBV30, with TRBD2 matching 7 bases. Germline V gives CDR1 GTSNPN, CDR2 SVGIG (reference sequence). V lost 0 bases, J lost 5 bases, and 6 bases stayed unmatched. The CDR3 runs 14 residues. The DNA of the CDR3 is TGTGCCTGGAGTGTACAAATGGGGGGGGAGACCCAGTACTTC. Translating gives CAWSVQMGGETQYF.

The J gene is TRBJ2-1, the V gene TRBV12-3 or TRBV12-4, with 9 bases aligning to TRBD1. The CDR3 contains 12 residues. After removal of 6 bases from V and 13 bases from J, the junction contained 7 bases not matched to a gene. Written as DNA, the CDR3 is TGTGCCAGCAGCCGAACAGGGGGCGTCCAGTTCTTC. This codes for CASSRTGGVQFF.

The chain couples TRBV6-5 to TRBJ2-1; 7 bases fit TRBD1. J lost 5 bases, V lost 10 bases, and 5 bases had no gene match. The CDR3 is 12 amino acids. CDR1 MNHEY and CDR2 SVGAGI come from the germline V gene. The DNA of the CDR3 is TGTGCCACCCGGACAGGCGACAATGAGCAGTTCTTC. This translates into CATRTGDNEQFF.

In this sample, this clone turned up once. The chain couples TRBV6-6 to TRBJ2-3; D is ambiguous. Germline lookup yields CDR1 MNHNY and CDR2 SVGAGI (reference sequence). The V end lost 0 bases, the J end lost 3 bases, and 7 bases lay between the germline ends. The CDR3 runs 14 residues. In DNA form, the CDR3 reads TGTGCCAGCAGTTACTCGTTGAGTACAGATACGCAGTATTTT. Its protein product is CASSYSLSTDTQYF.

The chain is built from TRBV2 and TRBJ2-3; 9 bases map to TRBD1. Germline CDR1 is SNHLY and CDR2 is FYNNEI. The CDR3 is made up of 14 amino acids. The ends lost 6 bases at V and 0 bases at J; junction bases unmatched: 1. CDR3: CASSTGGSTDTQYF. CDR3 nucleotides: TGTGCCAGCAGCACAGGGGGCAGCACAGATACGCAGTATTTT.

V and J are TRBV28 and TRBJ1-1, with 9 bases matching TRBD1. V gave up 5 bases and J gave up 4 bases; unmatched junction bases: 8. The CDR3 consists of 15 residues. CDR1 is MDHEN and CDR2 is SYDVKM in the germline V gene. CDR3 DNA sequence: TGTGCCAGCAGTCGACCAGGGACAGGGCTCACTGAAGCTTTCTTT. Its translation: CASSRPGTGLTEAFF.

The chain uses TRBV21-1 and TRBJ2-5; the table assigns TRBD2, which was not confirmed against the DNA. TRBV21-1 is recorded as a pseudogene. CDR3 length equals 14 residues. The CDR3 region is CASTSGRARETQYF. DNA of the CDR3: TGTGCCAGCACCAGCGGGAGGGCCAGGGAGACCCAGTACTTC.

This chain uses TRBV10-3 with TRBJ2-5; 7 bases are shared with TRBD1. This CDR3 is built from 13 residues. The V segment lost 6 bases and the J segment 5 bases; nucleotides outside the gene matches: 6. CDR1 and CDR2 (germline): ENHRY, SYGVKD. The CDR3 region is CAISATGSETQYF. As DNA, the CDR3 is TGTGCCATCAGCGCGACAGGGAGCGAGACCCAGTACTTC.

The V call is TRBV25-1, the J call TRBJ2-2; D call uncertain. Between the trimmed V and J ends, which lost 4 bases and 6 bases, there was a span of 9 bases. Germline CDR1 MGHDK, CDR2 SYGVNS. This CDR3 region has 13 residues. Here the CDR3 DNA reads TGTGCCAGCAGTGGGCTAGTCGCCGGGGAGCTGTTTTTT. It codes for CASSGLVAGELFF.

CDR3 sequence reads: CASSRLAGVEQYF. DNA for the CDR3: TGTGCCAGCAGTAGGCTAGCGGGAGTCGAGCAGTACTTC. The J gene is TRBJ2-7, the V gene TRBV12-3 or TRBV12-4, with 10 bases matching TRBD2. After removal of 5 bases from V and 6 bases from J, the junction contained 4 bases not matched to a gene. There are 13 residues in the CDR3.

The sample holds a few counts of this clone. V gene TRBV27 combines with J gene TRBJ2-3, with TRBD2 matching over 13 bases. The germline V gene has CDR1 MNHEY and CDR2 SMNVEV (reference sequence). This CDR3 has 17 residues. Trimming took 6 bases from V and 0 from J; bases not matched to a gene: 6. CDR3 sequence (DNA): TGTGCCAGCAGCCCGGGACTAGCGGGAACTAGCACAGATACGCAGTATTTT. Its translation: CASSPGLAGTSTDTQYF.

The chain employs TRBV7-2 and TRBJ2-3; possibly TRBD2 for D (5 bases). This CDR3 contains 15 residues. V lost 3 bases, J lost 1 base, and 11 bases lay in between. CDR1 SGHTA and CDR2 FQGNSA come from the germline V gene. The CDR3 bases are TGTGCCAGCAGCTTGGTCTACGGGGGCACAGATACGCAGTATTTT. This translates into CASSLVYGGTDTQYF.

This chain joins TRBV28 and TRBJ2-3; 7 bases are shared with TRBD1. Losses at the gene ends were 2 bases for V and 5 bases for J; bases not matched to a gene: 4. Germline V lookup: CDR1 MDHEN, CDR2 SYDVKM. The CDR3 length is 14 residues. The CDR3 DNA follows: TGTGCCAGCAGTTTAGAGGGGGCCAGAGATACGCAGTATTTT. This gives the protein CASSLEGARDTQYF.

The chain has TRBV5-1 and TRBJ1-4; D is undetermined. V was trimmed by 4 bases and J by 0 bases, leaving 10 bases between them. CDR1 and CDR2 (germline): SGHRS, YFSETQ. CDR3 length: 15 amino acids. The CDR3 DNA reads as TGCGCCAGCAGCCTGGTGGCAGCAACTAATGAAAAACTGTTTTTT. The encoded protein is CASSLVAATNEKLFF.

The V gene is TRBV18, the J gene TRBJ2-3, with D unresolved. V was cut by 1 base and J by 7 bases, with 15 bases left in between. CDR1 and CDR2 (germline): KGHSH, LQKENI. This CDR3 comprises 15 residues. Here the CDR3 reads CASSPLLGQPYTQYF. The CDR3 DNA follows: TGTGCCAGCTCACCACTGCTGGGCCAGCCCTATACGCAGTATTTT.